The 3 T cell receptor beta chains listed next were all sequenced from one sample in a study of tumor and adjacent non-tumor tissue in lung cancer. The library came from three nested PCR rounds adapted from ARM-PCR protocols. TCRdb itself ran the multiplex PCR reads through MiXCR, one entry per CDR3 protein. This table has more than 60,000 distinct CDR3 sequences, roughly 73% appearing once. This sample's RNA came from whole unsorted tissue. Specimen: lung tumor tissue. The receptors shown here come from a woman aged 45-65 years with non-small cell lung cancer.

V gene TRBV11-2 combines with J gene TRBJ1-2, with D possibly TRBD1 on 6 matching bases. The length of the CDR3 is 15 residues. Germline loops: CDR1 SGHAT, CDR2 FQNNGV. Trimming took off 1 base at V and 1 base at J, with 10 bases between the two ends. The CDR3, as DNA: TGTGCCAGCAGCTTAGGGGCGGACAGTAACTATGGCTACACCTTC. Encoded protein: CASSLGADSNYGYTF. Combining the CDR3 with reference TRBV11-2 and TRBJ1-2 gives the whole variable domain EAGVAQSPRYKIIEKRQSVAFWCNPISGHATLYWYQQILGQGPKLLIQFQNNGVVDDSQLPKDRFSAERLKGVDSTLKIQPAKLEDSAVYLCASSLGADSNYGYTFGSGTRLTVV.

As regards this clonotype: One end of the junction does not line up with germline, which may come from a read error. This chain connects TRBV11-2 to TRBJ2-7, with TRBD1 identical over 8 bases. CDR3 length equals 14 residues. CDR1 and CDR2 (germline): SGHAT, FQNNGV. The CDR3 DNA reads as TGTGCCAGCACCTTAGGACAGGGCGGCTACGAGCAGTGCTTC. This gives the protein CASTLGQGGYEQCF.

Details on this clonotype: At one end, the junction sequence differs from germline, possibly due to a read error. CDR3 nucleotide sequence: TGCGTCAGCAGTGAGTCGGACATAATTCAGCTCCAGCATTTT. The encoded protein is CVSSESDIIQLQHF. This chain joins TRBV10-2 and TRBJ1-5, with TRBD1 as a possible D gene (5 bases). Looked up from germline, CDR1 is WSHSY and CDR2 is SAAADI. This CDR3 region has 14 residues.